What follows are 20 T cell receptor beta chains derived from one specimen sequenced in a study of long-term antiretroviral therapy in people with HIV (dated by TCRdb to the early 2020s). Sequencing of the TRB variable region was done with the immunoSEQ hsTCRB v3.0 assay at survey level resolution. TCRdb took this table from immuneACCESS and kept in-frame rearrangements with V and J called. Such tables lack part of the clones; where checked against another copy, unresolved V genes explain under half of the gap, and the rest is unexplained. The sample table records over 25,000 clones; 95% to 98% of these occur just once. 1.5% to 2% of the sample is taken by the ten largest. Source: unsorted PBMCs, taken 7.6 years after starting antiretroviral therapy. The receptor set was obtained from a man aged 25 to 40 with HIV.

The chain joins TRBV29-1 to TRBJ2-7, with a possible D match to TRBD2 (5 bases). Trimming stripped 6 bases from V and 1 base from J, with 10 bases between. The CDR3 has 12 amino acids. In germline, CDR1 is SQVTM, CDR2 ANQGSEA. The CDR3 bases are TGCAGCGTCTTGACGGGATCCTACGAGCAGTACTTC. Encoded protein: CSVLTGSYEQYF.

The chain combines TRBV9 with TRBJ2-1; D may be TRBD2 (5 bases). CDR3 length: 16 residues. Trimming stripped 0 bases from V and 3 bases from J, with 13 bases between. Germline V lookup: CDR1 SGDLS, CDR2 YYNGEE. CDR3 sequence (DNA): TGTGCCAGCAGCGTAGTAACTGGAGGTGTCTACAATGAGCAGTTCTTC. Amino acid sequence: CASSVVTGGVYNEQFF.

The rearrangement joins TRBV5-4 to TRBJ2-5; 8 bases are shared with TRBD1. Germline V gene lookup returns CDR1 SGHNT and CDR2 YYREEE (reference sequence). The CDR3 consists of 16 residues. After removal of 4 bases from V and 1 base from J, the junction contained 9 bases not matched to a gene. CDR3 in DNA: TGTGCCAGCAGCCGGCCGAGACAGGGGATCCAAGAGACCCAGTACTTC. This translates into CASSRPRQGIQETQYF.

The chain is built from TRBV4-3 and TRBJ2-7; the D call may be TRBD1 or TRBD2 (5 bases each). The CDR3 contains 17 residues. Germline V gives CDR1 LGHNA, CDR2 YSLEER. Deletions cut 0 bases from V and 4 bases from J, with 19 bases between. The CDR3 DNA reads TGCGCCAGCAGCCAAGAATTAGGGCCGGGGACGGCATACGAGCAGTACTTC. Protein product: CASSQELGPGTAYEQYF.

This chain links TRBV4-1 with TRBJ2-1, with 11 bases fitting TRBD2. Germline CDR1 and CDR2: MGHRA and YSYEKL. V shed 3 bases and J 2 bases; nucleotides not matched to a gene: 9. The CDR3 is made up of 18 amino acids. The CDR3 spells CASSQATSGRATYNEQFF. The CDR3 DNA reads as TGCGCCAGCAGCCAGGCCACTAGCGGGAGAGCAACCTACAATGAGCAGTTCTTC.

This chain joins TRBV9 and TRBJ2-7, with TRBD1 matching over 10 bases. Germline V gene sequence: CDR1 SGDLS, CDR2 YYNGEE. J lost 0 bases, V lost 3 bases, and 9 bases had no gene match. The CDR3 loop spans 17 amino acids. In DNA, the CDR3 is TGTGCCAGCAGCGCTGGACAGGGGGGCCCTAGCTCCTACGAGCAGTACTTC. Amino acids: CASSAGQGGPSSYEQYF.

The chain links TRBV29-1 to TRBJ2-1; tentatively, D is TRBD2 (6 bases). Trimming removed 7 bases at V and 7 bases at J, with 14 bases between. The CDR3 length is 12 residues. CDR1 and CDR2 from the germline V gene are SQVTM and ANQGSEA. The CDR3 bases are TGCAGCGGGGGCGGGGCGGGAAATGAGCAGTTCTTC. Protein product: CSGGGAGNEQFF.

The chain has TRBV5-4 and TRBJ2-1; 10 bases align to TRBD1. The V segment lost 4 bases and the J segment 9 bases; nucleotides outside the gene matches: 1. This CDR3 is 12 amino acids long. Germline loops: CDR1 SGHNT, CDR2 YYREEE (reference sequence). CDR3 sequence (DNA): TGTGCCAGCAGCGACAGGGGGCTTGAGCAGTTCTTC. Translating it yields CASSDRGLEQFF.

The chain links TRBV19 to TRBJ1-5, with 7 bases matching TRBD1. The trim removed 10 bases at V and 0 bases at J, leaving 6 bases unmatched. Per germline, CDR1 LNHDA and CDR2 SQIVND (reference sequence). The CDR3 runs to 14 residues. The CDR3 reads CATKTGYSNQPQHF. DNA of the CDR3: TGTGCCACCAAGACAGGGTATAGCAATCAGCCCCAGCATTTT.

The chain links TRBV10-3 to TRBJ2-7; D might be TRBD1 (6 bases). The V gene lost 5 bases and the J gene lost 11 bases, with 25 bases spanning the gap. Germline V gives CDR1 ENHRY, CDR2 SYGVKD. This CDR3 is 15 amino acids long. The CDR3 DNA sequence: TGTGCCATCAGTTCCTTTCCGCAACAGGGAAGTGTTGAGTACTTC. Its translation is CAISSFPQQGSVEYF.

This rearrangement joins TRBV9 to TRBJ2-3; D gene unclear. Per the germline V gene, CDR1 is SGDLS and CDR2 is YYNGEE. The V gene lost 4 bases and the J gene lost 2 bases, with 17 bases spanning the gap. The CDR3 extends over 16 amino acids. The CDR3 bases are TGTGCCAGCAGCCCCCCCGGCGATAGCACCACAGATACGCAGTATTTT. The encoded protein is CASSPPGDSTTDTQYF. Using reference TRBV9 and TRBJ2-3 for the parts outside the CDR3, the full variable domain is DSGVTQTPKHLITATGQRVTLRCSPRSGDLSVYWYQQSLDQGLQFLIQYYNGEERAKGNILERFSAQQFPDLHSELNLSSLELGDSALYFCASSPPGDSTTDTQYFGPGTRLTVL.

The chain recombines TRBV27 with TRBJ2-1, with 10 bases matching TRBD2. From germline, CDR1 is MNHEY and CDR2 SMNVEV (reference sequence). The V gene end was trimmed by 8 bases and the J gene end by 7 bases; junction bases not matched to a gene: 5. This CDR3 is built from 13 residues. CDR3 sequence: CASGLAGVNEQFF. The CDR3 DNA reads TGTGCCAGCGGGCTAGCGGGAGTTAATGAGCAGTTCTTC.

The chain couples TRBV10-3 to TRBJ1-4; the match to TRBD1 covers 7 bases. Germline-derived CDR1 and CDR2 are ENHRY and SYGVKD. V lost 3 bases and J lost 8; bases outside the gene matches: 9. The CDR3 has 15 amino acids. The CDR3, as DNA: TGTGCCATCAGTGAAGGGCAGGGGGGTCGAGAAAAACTGTTTTTT. Amino acid sequence: CAISEGQGGREKLFF.

The chain recombines TRBV13 with TRBJ2-7; possible D gene TRBD2, 6 bases. Between the trimmed V and J ends, which lost 5 bases and 4 bases, there was a span of 15 bases. Germline V gene data show CDR1 as PRHDT and CDR2 as FYEKMQ (reference sequence). The CDR3 is 14 amino acids. The CDR3 spells CASSPPGDEYEQYF. CDR3 nucleotide sequence: TGTGCCAGCAGCCCTCCGGGGGATGAGTACGAGCAGTACTTC.

CDR3 protein: CASSTRRRGQAEYSNQPQHF. In DNA form, the CDR3 reads TGTGCCAGTAGTACCCGGAGGAGAGGACAGGCTGAGTATAGCAATCAGCCCCAGCATTTT. J is TRBJ1-5 and V is TRBV19, with TRBD1 identical over 7 bases. Germline V gives CDR1 LNHDA, CDR2 SQIVND (reference sequence). The CDR3 is made up of 20 amino acids. The junction had 18 bases not matched to a gene; V was cut back by 4 bases and J by 0 bases.

V usage is TRBV7-8 and J usage is TRBJ2-7; the match to TRBD2 covers 8 bases. Trimming at V came to 3 bases and at J to 3 bases, leaving 1 base not matched to a gene. Germline CDR1 SGHVS, CDR2 FQNEAQ. CDR3 length: 13 amino acids. CDR3 loop: CASSFRGGYEQYF. The CDR3 DNA is TGTGCCAGCAGCTTTCGGGGGGGCTACGAGCAGTACTTC.

This chain uses TRBV27 with TRBJ2-3; TRBD2 aligns across 7 bases. There are 15 residues in the CDR3. V shed 4 bases and J 4 bases; nucleotides not matched to a gene: 8. The germline V gene has CDR1 MNHEY and CDR2 SMNVEV (reference sequence). The CDR3 coding sequence is TGTGCCAGCAGTTCCTGGAGGCGGGAGCCAGATACGCAGTATTTT. This gives the protein CASSSWRREPDTQYF.

The chain combines TRBV9 with TRBJ2-3, with 15 bases aligning to TRBD2. This CDR3 has 15 residues. The V gene end was trimmed by 3 bases and the J gene end by 8 bases; junction bases not matched to a gene: 4. Germline CDR1 reads SGDLS; CDR2 reads YYNGEE. CDR3 residues: CASSGRTSGRGTQYF. CDR3 nucleotide sequence: TGTGCCAGCAGCGGCCGGACTAGCGGGAGGGGTACGCAGTATTTT.

The chain uses TRBV2 and TRBJ2-7, with TRBD1 matching over 8 bases. V shed 7 bases and J 6 bases; nucleotides not matched to a gene: 11. The CDR3 sequence is 14 residues long. Germline-derived CDR1 and CDR2 are SNHLY and FYNNEI. CDR3 bases: TGTGCCAGCAACACGCCGGGACAGGAACTCGAGCAGTACTTC. Translation: CASNTPGQELEQYF.

The table lists this clone with a few counts. J is TRBJ2-7 and V is TRBV6-5; 8 bases are a match to TRBD1. CDR3 size: 14 residues. Germline CDR1 MNHEY, CDR2 SVGAGI. V shed 5 bases and J 5 bases; nucleotides not matched to a gene: 8. DNA for the CDR3: TGTGCCAGCAGTGCTCTGACAGGGGTGGACGAGCAGTACTTC. It specifies CASSALTGVDEQYF.